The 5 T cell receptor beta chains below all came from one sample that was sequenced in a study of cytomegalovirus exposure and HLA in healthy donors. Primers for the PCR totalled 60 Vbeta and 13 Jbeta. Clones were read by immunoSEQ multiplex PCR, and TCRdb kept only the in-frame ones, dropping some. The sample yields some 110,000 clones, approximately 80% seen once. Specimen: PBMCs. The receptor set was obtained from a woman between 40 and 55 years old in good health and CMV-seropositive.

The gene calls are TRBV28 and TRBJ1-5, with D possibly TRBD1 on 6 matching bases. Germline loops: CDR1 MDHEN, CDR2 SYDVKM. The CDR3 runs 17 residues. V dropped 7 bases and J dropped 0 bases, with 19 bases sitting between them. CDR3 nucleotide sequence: TGTGCCAGCATACCCTCGGACAGCTCCTATAGCAATCAGCCCCAGCATTTT. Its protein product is CASIPSDSSYSNQPQHF.

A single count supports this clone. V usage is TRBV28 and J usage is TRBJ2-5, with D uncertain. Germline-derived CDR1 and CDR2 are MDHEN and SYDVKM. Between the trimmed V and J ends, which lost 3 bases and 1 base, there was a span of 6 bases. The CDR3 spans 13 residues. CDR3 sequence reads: CASSLAFQETQYF. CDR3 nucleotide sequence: TGTGCCAGCAGTTTGGCCTTCCAAGAGACCCAGTACTTC.

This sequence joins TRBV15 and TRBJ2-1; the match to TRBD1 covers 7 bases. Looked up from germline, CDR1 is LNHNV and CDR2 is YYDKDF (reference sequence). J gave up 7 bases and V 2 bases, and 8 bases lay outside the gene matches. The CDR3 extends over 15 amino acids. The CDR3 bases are TGTGCCACCAGCAGACACCTTGGACAGGAGAATGAGCAGTTCTTC. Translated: CATSRHLGQENEQFF.

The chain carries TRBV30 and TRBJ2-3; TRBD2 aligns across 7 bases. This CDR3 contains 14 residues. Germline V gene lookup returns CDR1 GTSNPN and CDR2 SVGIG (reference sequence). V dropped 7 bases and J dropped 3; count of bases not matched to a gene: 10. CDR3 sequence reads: CASTGREKTDTQYF. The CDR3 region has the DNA TGTGCCTCCACGGGGCGGGAGAAGACAGATACGCAGTATTTT.

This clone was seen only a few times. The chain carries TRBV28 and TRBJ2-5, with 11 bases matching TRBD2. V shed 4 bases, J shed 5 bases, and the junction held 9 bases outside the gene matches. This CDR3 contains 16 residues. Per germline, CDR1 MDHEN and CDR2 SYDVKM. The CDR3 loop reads CASSWTLAGGGETQYF. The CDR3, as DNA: TGTGCCAGCAGTTGGACGCTAGCGGGAGGAGGGGAGACCCAGTACTTC.